This TCR beta chain was found in a study of neurological immune-mediated disorders (dated by TCRdb to 2018 to 2020). For the study in its entirety: The study compared peripheral blood TCR-beta repertoires of HTLV-I-associated myelopathy (HAM/TSP) patients, multiple sclerosis patients and healthy controls using UMI-based sequencing. The approximately 110 TCR-beta libraries included longitudinal samples, technical triplicates and paired sorted CD4+ and CD8+ T-cell subsets alongside PBMC samples. Of the approximately 70 subjects in the cohort, approximately 15 were HAM/TSP patients, roughly 34 were multiple sclerosis patients, and some 20 were healthy controls.

For the unsorted PBMC libraries, 2 million PBMCs were stored in RNAlater at -80 degrees C until RNA extraction and were used to generate the libraries. Peripheral blood underwent Ficoll-Hypaque density gradient centrifugation to isolate PBMCs, which were then cryopreserved in liquid nitrogen. This clonotype has at least ten counts. The clone's antigen remains unknown. Within one base of it there is no much larger clone, and no base qualities were kept. Results and caveats for the whole study, not just this receptor: The highest TCR clonal expansion was observed in HAM/TSP patients, whereas the lowest was observed in MS patients, even when compared with healthy controls. Across subjects, expanded clones never shared an identical CDR3 amino acid sequence, which suggests that the TCR-beta repertoires in every group were private.

To synthesize cDNA, template-switch 5'RACE was performed with a primer carrying a 10-nucleotide random unique molecular identifier so that each TCR transcript was tagged. Every sequencing run covered 15-18 subjects and yielded more than 180 million TCR-beta sequences. The RNeasy kit was used to extract total RNA. The KAPA Real-time Library Amplification kit was used to amplify TCR-beta VDJ regions with primers targeting the TCR constant region and the 5'RACE anchor. Sample indexes and Illumina adaptors were added in a first PCR, and a second PCR then increased library yield. The roughly 650 bp TCR product was size-selected on a 2% E-gel SizeSelection system after Ampure bead purification. Before pooling, libraries had their quality checked on a Bioanalyzer, their concentration measured with Qubit, and their quantity determined with the Kapa Library Quantification kit. An Illumina HiSeq 2500 sequenced the libraries paired-end 2 x 150 bp. To increase sequence diversity, about 23-32% phiX was spiked into each library pool. The published analysis was carried out like this. Quality-filtered reads were processed with the UMI-based MiGEC pipeline, and over 75% of raw TCR sequences were removed by the MiGEC pipeline during error correction. VDJ genes were aligned to IMGT germline references, and clonotypes were defined by unique CDR3 amino acid sequence plus V-J genes. Clonal expansion, Shannon diversity, and CDR3 relatedness (CalcPairwiseDistances, ClusterSamples) were evaluated with VDJtools, and phylogenetic trees were built with CLCbio workbench. A clone was classed as expanded if it had 8 or more unique UMIs, a cutoff based on coefficient-of-variation modelling across technical triplicates. The public sequencing data were trimmed at Q25 with fastp and processed into clonotypes with MiXCR by TCRdb, which kept only in-frame beta chains. CDR3 protein duplicates are merged, each entry listing the most common genes and DNA. The V and J calls come from TCRdb's annotation, not from the publication. Across this sample there are about 59,000 distinct CDR3 sequences, with 9.5% to 15% seen only once. The top ten clones comprise roughly a tenth of the sample.

V has 7 bases trimmed and J has 5 bases trimmed; junction bases matching no gene number 8. Including cysteine and phenylalanine, the CDR3 has 15 amino acids. Kept here is only the CDR3 DNA, which spans 45 bases and is read in frame from base 1. The specimen was PBMCs. The TCR comes from an older woman with HTLV-1-associated myelopathy (HAM/TSP). Recombination linked TRBV12-3 or TRBV12-4 to TRBJ2-2; the central 9 bases match TRBD1. The CDR3 protein: CASILQGARTGELFF. Read as DNA, the sequence is TGTGCCAGCATCCTACAGGGGGCTCGGACCGGGGAGCTGTTTTTT.